The next 20 T cell receptor beta chains were all read from a single sample in a study of blood T cells in healthy people across ages. A second PCR, run for roughly 7 to 12 cycles, used a sample-barcoded 5' primer plus a J-beta primer mix. TCRdb analysed the 5' RACE reads with MiXCR anew, one entry per CDR3 protein. The table records some 730,000 distinct CDR3 sequences, roughly 20% of them present only once. Sequences were obtained from blood. The source of these receptors is a man between 65 and 85 years old in good health.

The chain links TRBV6-4 to TRBJ2-2; no firm D call. This CDR3 is 18 amino acids long. Trimming took off 3 bases at V and 0 bases at J, with 17 bases between the two ends. The germline gives CDR1 MRHNA, CDR2 SNTAGT. The CDR3 DNA sequence: TGTGCCAGCAGTGAAGTAATTAATGACAACGCGAACACCGGGGAGCTGTTTTTT. Protein: CASSEVINDNANTGELFF.

This clonotype was seen a handful of times. The chain carries TRBV27 and TRBJ2-5; D ambiguous. The J call is in doubt because the DNA end fits TRBJ2-1 better. The CDR3 is 14 amino acids. The germline CDR1 and CDR2 sequences are MNHEY and SMNVEV (reference sequence). The DNA of the CDR3 is TGTGCCAGCAGTTACGTCGCCTCAAACAATGAGCAGTTCTTC. Its protein is CASSYVASNNEQFF.

The V call is TRBV7-2, the J call TRBJ1-4; D is undetermined. The germline V and J ends were trimmed by 6 bases and 8 bases, with 10 bases remaining between them. Per germline, CDR1 SGHTA and CDR2 FQGNSA. The CDR3 length is 12 residues. This CDR3 is CASRMAGEKLFF. The CDR3 DNA reads TGTGCCAGCAGGATGGCCGGGGAAAAACTGTTTTTT.

J is TRBJ2-5 and V is TRBV5-1; 9 bases fit TRBD2. J was trimmed by 2 bases and V by 2 bases; bases with no gene match: 10. CDR1 and CDR2 from the germline V gene are SGHRS and YFSETQ. The CDR3 consists of 17 residues. CDR3 nucleotide sequence: TGCGCCAGCAGCTTTCGCCTAGCGGGGAACCCACAAGAGACCCAGTACTTC. Its protein product is CASSFRLAGNPQETQYF. Looking up the rest from reference TRBV5-1 and TRBJ2-5 gives the full variable domain: KAGVTQTPRYLIKTRGQQVTLSCSPISGHRSVSWYQQTPGQGLQFLFEYFSETQRNKGNFPGRFSGRQFSNSRSEMNVSTLELGDSALYLCASSFRLAGNPQETQYFGPGTRLLVL.

This chain links TRBV4-1 with TRBJ2-5, with D perhaps given as TRBD1 or TRBD2 (5 bases each). CDR3 size: 16 residues. With 1 base removed from V and 5 bases from J, the gap between germline ends came to 17 bases. Germline CDR1 reads MGHRA; CDR2 reads YSYEKL. In nucleotides, the CDR3 is TGCGCCAGCAGCCAAGGGTTCGGGGCTAGTACGGAGACCCAGTACTTC. Protein product: CASSQGFGASTETQYF.

The chain combines TRBV27 with TRBJ1-3, with D tentatively TRBD1 (6 bases). CDR3 length: 14 amino acids. V was trimmed by 6 bases and J by 0 bases, leaving 9 bases between them. In germline, CDR1 is MNHEY, CDR2 SMNVEV (reference sequence). CDR3 sequence (DNA): TGTGCCAGCAGGGGGGCAAGCTCTGGAAACACCATATATTTT. Translated, it gives CASRGASSGNTIYF.

This chain uses TRBV7-7 with TRBJ1-6, with TRBD1 matching 7 bases. The CDR3 runs to 18 residues. From germline, CDR1 is SSHAT and CDR2 FNYEAQ (reference sequence). V dropped 1 base and J dropped 6; count of bases not matched to a gene: 12. CDR3 loop: CASSLELRAGGRNSPLHF. The CDR3 DNA is TGTGCCAGCAGCTTAGAGCTTAGGGCAGGGGGTCGTAATTCACCCCTCCACTTT.

The table lists this clonotype with a few counts. CDR3 DNA: TGTGCCAGCAGCTTAGGGTGGGCAGCCAAAAACATTCAGTACTTC. Protein sequence: CASSLGWAAKNIQYF. J is TRBJ2-4 and V is TRBV7-9; D remains unclear. This CDR3 comprises 15 residues. Deletions cut 1 base from V and 0 bases from J, with 7 bases between. Germline CDR1 and CDR2: SEHNR and FQNEAQ (reference sequence).

This clonotype was picked up a small number of times. CDR3 in DNA: TGTGCCAGCAGGGACAGGGAGGGGCAGCCCCAGCATTTT. Its protein product is CASRDREGQPQHF. V is TRBV6-2 or TRBV6-3 and J is TRBJ1-5, with 8 bases matching TRBD1. After removal of 6 bases from V and 7 bases from J, the junction contained 5 bases not matched to a gene. From germline, CDR1 is MNHEY and CDR2 SVGEGT. CDR3 length equals 13 residues.

The chain combines TRBV10-3 with TRBJ2-3, with 7 bases lining up with TRBD2. The germline V gene encodes CDR1 ENHRY and CDR2 SYGVKD. J was trimmed by 0 bases and V by 5 bases; bases with no gene match: 11. The CDR3 extends over 17 amino acids. The DNA for the CDR3 is TGTGCCATCAGTAACCCCGGGGGGAGAACTAGCACAGATACGCAGTATTTT. Translation: CAISNPGGRTSTDTQYF.

The rearrangement uses TRBV6-5 and TRBJ1-5; D uncertain. The CDR3 spans 18 residues. Germline assignment: CDR1 MNHEY and CDR2 SVGAGI. V gave up 2 bases and J gave up 1 base, with 18 bases separating them. The CDR3 DNA reads as TGTGCCAGCAGTTACCCGGGCAAGGGCCTCGGGAGCAATCAGCCCCAGCATTTT. This sequence encodes CASSYPGKGLGSNQPQHF.

This clonotype was seen a few times. The chain has TRBV20-1 and TRBJ1-1; D not resolved. Trimming removed 0 bases from V and 11 bases from J, with 13 bases in between. Germline loops: CDR1 DFQATT, CDR2 SNEGSKA (reference sequence). The CDR3 runs 12 residues. CDR3 nucleotides: TGCAGTGCTAGAGATCAAGGCCTCGGTGCTTTCTTT. This codes for CSARDQGLGAFF.

This clonotype was detected only a few times. The chain couples TRBV20-1 to TRBJ2-5; possible D gene TRBD1, 6 bases. The CDR3 runs to 13 residues. V lost 5 bases, J lost 2 bases, and 12 bases lay in between. The germline V gene has CDR1 DFQATT and CDR2 SNEGSKA (reference sequence). The CDR3 nucleotides are TGCAGTGCTGAAATCGGACAGCAAGAGACCCAGTACTTC. Translated: CSAEIGQQETQYF.

Points on this clonotype: Relative to the germline gene, one junction end is altered; a read error may explain this. This chain joins TRBV3-1 and TRBJ1-2; perhaps TRBD1 as D (5 bases). In germline, CDR1 is LGHDT, CDR2 YNNKEL (reference sequence). The CDR3 has 14 amino acids. CDR3 protein: CASGQSGPGQGYTF. The CDR3 nucleotides read TGTGCCAGCGGCCAATCTGGTCCAGGGCAAGGCTACACCTTC.

This rearrangement joins TRBV20-1 to TRBJ2-7; 7 bases are a match to TRBD1. This CDR3 contains 13 residues. Germline assignment: CDR1 DFQATT and CDR2 SNEGSKA (reference sequence). Trimming removed 5 bases from V and 6 bases from J; junction bases left unmatched: 10. CDR3 bases: TGCAGTGCTGAGACAGGGAAAAATGGCGAGCAGTACTTC. Encoded protein: CSAETGKNGEQYF.

This clonotype was found many times. The chain couples TRBV5-1 to TRBJ1-2; D perhaps matches TRBD1 (5 bases). V dropped 7 bases and J dropped 2 bases, with 15 bases sitting between them. The CDR3 totals 14 residues. Germline V CDR1 and CDR2: SGHRS, YFSETQ. The DNA of the CDR3 is TGCGCCAGCCGGCAGGGTACTGCGAACTATGGCTACACCTTC. The encoded protein is CASRQGTANYGYTF.

This chain connects TRBV3-1 to TRBJ2-7; D unresolved. Germline lookup yields CDR1 LGHDT and CDR2 YNNKEL (reference sequence). Trimming left V 4 bases short and J 7 bases short, with 11 bases between. This CDR3 is 12 amino acids long. DNA of the CDR3: TGTGCCAGCAGCCCCAACCTCGGGGAGCAGTACTTC. Residues: CASSPNLGEQYF.

The J gene is TRBJ1-2, the V gene TRBV12-3 or TRBV12-4; D is uncertain. Trimming shortened V by 4 bases and J by 3 bases, and 15 bases separated the two germline ends. This CDR3 has 15 residues. The CDR3 here is CASSSPGSGYYGYTF. For the CDR3, the DNA is TGTGCCAGCAGTTCGCCGGGGAGCGGCTACTATGGCTACACCTTC.

The chain is built from TRBV4-3 and TRBJ2-2, with D possibly being TRBD2 (5 bases). Germline V CDR1 and CDR2: LGHNA, YSLEER. This CDR3 is built from 17 residues. V lost 0 bases and J lost 1, with 12 bases in between. CDR3 in amino acids: CASSQDSASRNTGELFF. The DNA of the CDR3 is TGCGCCAGCAGCCAAGATTCCGCTAGCCGGAACACCGGGGAGCTGTTTTTT.

Only a few counts were recorded for this clonotype. CDR3 protein: CAISGGGSSYEQYF. The CDR3 DNA sequence: TGTGCCATCAGTGGGGGGGGGAGCTCCTACGAGCAGTACTTC. The V gene is TRBV10-3, the J gene TRBJ2-7, with TRBD2 matching over 7 bases. Looked up from germline, CDR1 is ENHRY and CDR2 is SYGVKD. The CDR3 covers 14 residues. Trimming removed 4 bases from V and 0 bases from J; junction bases left unmatched: 3.